The 27 T cell receptor beta chains given below trace back to one sample, sequenced in a study of a mutant IDH1 vaccine in newly diagnosed glioma. Specified time point: week 23, last vaccination. Mutant IDH1 20-mer peptide, at 300 ug, made up each vaccine dose, with topical imiquimod. Using immunoSEQ multiplex PCR, the repertoire was profiled, and TCRdb retains in-frame clones only, with some absent. The profile shows roughly 50,000 clones, about 81% of them singletons. The antigens these receptors bind are not known. The starting material was PBMCs, obtained from a glioma patient whose treatment included an IDH1 peptide vaccine. The receptors shown here come from a woman aged 40 to 55 with glioma. Some clones in this sample may be carry-over from other donors' samples.

The rearrangement joins TRBV4-1 to TRBJ2-1, with D tentatively TRBD1 or TRBD2 (6 bases each). V was shortened by 2 bases and J by 8 bases, with 16 bases between the two germline ends. There are 15 residues in the CDR3. Per the germline V gene, CDR1 is MGHRA and CDR2 is YSYEKL. CDR3 in amino acids: CASSQHGGLSYEQFF. CDR3 nucleotides: TGCGCCAGCAGCCAACATGGGGGGCTTAGCTATGAGCAGTTCTTC.

This clone appeared a single time. V gene TRBV6-1 combines with J gene TRBJ2-3; possible D gene TRBD2, 5 bases. This CDR3 has 15 residues. Germline V gives CDR1 MNHNS, CDR2 SASEGT. V lost 6 bases to trimming and J lost 1 base, with 14 bases between them. This CDR3 is CASSPIPAGTDTQYF. CDR3 coding DNA: TGTGCCAGCAGCCCCATACCAGCGGGCACAGATACGCAGTATTTT.

This chain links TRBV2 with TRBJ2-3; possible D gene TRBD2, 5 bases. There are 13 residues in the CDR3. Germline CDR1 is SNHLY and CDR2 is FYNNEI. Trimming left V 4 bases short and J 1 base short, with 6 bases between. The CDR3 DNA sequence: TGTGCCAGCAGTGTTAGCGGCACAGATACGCAGTATTTT. Protein product: CASSVSGTDTQYF. The whole variable domain, filled in from reference TRBV2 and TRBJ2-3, reads EPEVTQTPSHQVTQMGQEVILRCVPISNHLYFYWYRQILGQKVEFLVSFYNNEISEKSEIFDDQFSVERPDGSNFTLKIRSTKLEDSAMYFCASSVSGTDTQYFGPGTRLTVL.

The J gene is TRBJ2-1, the V gene TRBV7-2, with 9 bases that match TRBD1. The V segment lost 1 base and the J segment 8 bases; nucleotides outside the gene matches: 9. Germline V gives CDR1 SGHTA, CDR2 FQGNSA. CDR3 length: 16 amino acids. The CDR3 region is CASSLGSGTGLDEQFF. CDR3 nucleotide sequence: TGTGCCAGCAGCTTAGGTTCGGGGACAGGGCTCGATGAGCAGTTCTTC.

The CDR3 sequence: CASSRTDSYEQYF. For the CDR3, the DNA is TGTGCCAGCAGCAGGACGGATTCCTACGAGCAGTACTTC. The chain combines TRBV9 with TRBJ2-7; D uncertain. The germline V gene encodes CDR1 SGDLS and CDR2 YYNGEE. V was pared by 4 bases and J by 1 base, with 9 bases between. This CDR3 spans 13 amino acids.

The CDR3 sequence is CASSVEPRGDYGYTF. CDR3 nucleotide sequence: TGTGCCAGCAGCGTAGAACCACGGGGAGACTATGGCTACACCTTC. This chain uses TRBV9 with TRBJ1-2; D is unclear. Trimming left V 0 bases short and J 3 bases short, with 12 bases between. Per germline, CDR1 SGDLS and CDR2 YYNGEE. The CDR3 is 15 amino acids.

The chain recombines TRBV7-2 with TRBJ2-1, with TRBD2 matching 11 bases. Germline-derived CDR1 and CDR2 are SGHTA and FQGNSA. This CDR3 has 16 residues. V trimming: 2 bases; J trimming: 7 bases; junction bases outside the gene matches: 7. The CDR3 sequence is CASSLHMASGGNEQFF. The CDR3 region has the DNA TGTGCCAGCAGCTTACACATGGCTAGCGGGGGGAATGAGCAGTTCTTC.

The chain employs TRBV9 and TRBJ2-1; D is uncertain. Germline CDR1 and CDR2: SGDLS and YYNGEE. The CDR3 is 13 residues long. V was cut by 0 bases and J by 12 bases, with 13 bases left in between. DNA of the CDR3: TGTGCCAGCAGCGTAGCTCCAACAGACGGGCAGTTCTTC. It encodes CASSVAPTDGQFF.

The rearrangement links TRBV7-9 to TRBJ1-5, with TRBD1 matching 7 bases. The CDR3 has 15 amino acids. Germline V CDR1 and CDR2: SEHNR, FQNEAQ (reference sequence). V dropped 1 base and J dropped 3; count of bases not matched to a gene: 3. The CDR3 DNA is TGTGCCAGCAGCTTAGGGACAGGTACCAATCAGCCCCAGCATTTT. This encodes CASSLGTGTNQPQHF.

The V and J genes are TRBV7-2 and TRBJ1-1; maybe TRBD1 (5 bases). The CDR3 is 14 residues long. The germline CDR1 and CDR2 sequences are SGHTA and FQGNSA. The ends were cut back, 1 base at V and 4 bases at J, with 10 bases in the middle. CDR3 coding DNA: TGTGCCAGCAGCTTAGTAGCAGGGATCACTGAAGCTTTCTTT. The encoded protein is CASSLVAGITEAFF.

This chain uses TRBV6-4 with TRBJ2-1, with no clear D. Trimming pared 2 bases from V and 9 bases from J, leaving 14 bases between. Germline V gene lookup returns CDR1 MRHNA and CDR2 SNTAGT. CDR3 length equals 14 residues. The CDR3 protein is CASSDLESSGEQFF. CDR3 nucleotide sequence: TGTGCCAGCAGTGACCTGGAGAGTTCGGGTGAGCAGTTCTTC.

The chain links TRBV15 to TRBJ2-3; 10 nucleotides match TRBD1. This CDR3 region has 18 residues. Germline CDR1 and CDR2: LNHNV and YYDKDF (reference sequence). J was trimmed by 3 bases and V by 2 bases; bases with no gene match: 11. In nucleotides, the CDR3 is TGTGCCACCAGCAGACCGACAGGGGGCATCCCGGGAACAGATACGCAGTATTTT. It is translated as CATSRPTGGIPGTDTQYF. Looking up the rest from reference TRBV15 and TRBJ2-3 gives the full variable domain: DAMVIQNPRYQVTQFGKPVTLSCSQTLNHNVMYWYQQKSSQAPKLLFHYYDKDFNNEADTPDNFQSRRPNTSFCFLDIRSPGLGDTAMYLCATSRPTGGIPGTDTQYFGPGTRLTVL.

The chain is built from TRBV18 and TRBJ2-1, with D tentatively TRBD2 (5 bases). With 0 bases removed from V and 9 bases from J, the gap between germline ends came to 15 bases. This CDR3 is 15 amino acids long. Germline CDR1 KGHSH, CDR2 LQKENI. CDR3 nucleotides: TGTGCCAGCTCACCACCGATAGGTAGCGAGGGTGAGCAGTTCTTC. Protein: CASSPPIGSEGEQFF.

The rearrangement joins TRBV6-6 to TRBJ2-7; 7 nucleotides align to TRBD2. Germline values: CDR1 MNHNY, CDR2 SVGAGI (reference sequence). V gave up 4 bases and J gave up 6 bases; unmatched junction bases: 6. The CDR3 totals 13 residues. CDR3 sequence reads: CASSSPGGREQYF. CDR3 DNA sequence: TGTGCCAGCAGTTCCCCGGGGGGACGCGAGCAGTACTTC.

This chain connects TRBV25-1 to TRBJ1-1; 8 bases are a match to TRBD1. V dropped 2 bases and J dropped 4; count of bases not matched to a gene: 3. There are 14 residues in the CDR3. Germline V CDR1 and CDR2: MGHDK, SYGVNS. CDR3 in amino acids: CASSEQGASTEAFF. The CDR3 DNA follows: TGTGCCAGCAGTGAACAGGGGGCCAGCACTGAAGCTTTCTTT.

V is TRBV5-1 and J is TRBJ1-1; tentative D call: TRBD1 (5 bases). V dropped 2 bases and J dropped 4 bases, with 15 bases sitting between them. Germline V CDR1 and CDR2: SGHRS, YFSETQ. The CDR3 covers 15 residues. CDR3 DNA sequence: TGCGCCAGCAGCTTAGGCCCCGATGGGGGCACTGAAGCTTTCTTT. It specifies CASSLGPDGGTEAFF.

This clone came up a few times. The V call is TRBV19, the J call TRBJ2-7; 9 bases align to TRBD1. CDR1 LNHDA and CDR2 SQIVND come from the germline V gene (reference sequence). The CDR3 has 15 residues. V was clipped by 4 bases and J by 3 bases; unmatched bases: 7. The CDR3: CASSSSGTGYYEQYF. CDR3 in DNA: TGTGCCAGTAGTAGTTCCGGGACAGGGTACTACGAGCAGTACTTC.

The chain employs TRBV2 and TRBJ2-7; D unresolved. The CDR3 is made up of 11 amino acids. The V gene lost 6 bases and the J gene lost 2 bases, with 5 bases spanning the gap. Per the germline V gene, CDR1 is SNHLY and CDR2 is FYNNEI. CDR3 nucleotide sequence: TGTGCCAGCAGCCCCCCCTACGAGCAGTACTTC. Translating gives CASSPPYEQYF.

This rearrangement joins TRBV29-1 to TRBJ2-7, with D possibly matching TRBD1 (5 bases). Trimming stripped 3 bases from V and 3 bases from J, with 12 bases between. Germline CDR1 SQVTM, CDR2 ANQGSEA. The CDR3 spans 13 residues. The CDR3, as DNA: TGCAGCGTTGAGGTCCAGGGCTTCTACGAGCAGTACTTC. Protein sequence: CSVEVQGFYEQYF.

The genes are TRBV7-8 and TRBJ1-1, with D possibly TRBD1 on 5 matching bases. The CDR3 covers 15 residues. V was pared by 5 bases and J by 0 bases, with 13 bases between. CDR1 and CDR2 from the germline V gene are SGHVS and FQNEAQ. CDR3 nucleotides: TGTGCCAGCAGCCGAGGGGAGCTCATGAACACTGAAGCTTTCTTT. Translated: CASSRGELMNTEAFF.

This clone has only a few counts. The genes are TRBV30 and TRBJ2-3; the D is unclear. The CDR3 covers 14 residues. V was cut by 1 base and J by 0 bases, with 8 bases left in between. Germline-derived CDR1 and CDR2 are GTSNPN and SVGIG (reference sequence). CDR3 loop: CAWSDRSSTDTQYF. The CDR3 nucleotides read TGTGCCTGGAGTGACAGATCTAGCACAGATACGCAGTATTTT.

V and J are TRBV5-6 and TRBJ1-2; D perhaps matches TRBD1 (6 bases). Trimming shortened V by 6 bases and J by 5 bases, and 20 bases separated the two germline ends. Per germline, CDR1 SGHDT and CDR2 YYEEEE. The CDR3 totals 15 residues. For the CDR3, the DNA is TGTGCCAGCACCCAGGACGGTGGCAGGGGTTATGGCTACACCTTC. Translation: CASTQDGGRGYGYTF.

This clone was seen only a few times. CDR3 bases: TGTGCCAGTAGTATAGATCGGCGAAGGGAGACCCAGTACTTC. Amino acids: CASSIDRRRETQYF. The V gene is TRBV19, the J gene TRBJ2-5, with unresolved D. V lost 0 bases to trimming and J lost 5 bases, with 10 bases between them. The CDR3 sequence is 14 residues long. Germline CDR1 and CDR2: LNHDA and SQIVND (reference sequence).

CDR3 DNA: TGTGCCAGCAGCGTAGCGGGGACAGGCTACTCCTACGAGCAGTACTTC. Protein sequence: CASSVAGTGYSYEQYF. The chain links TRBV9 to TRBJ2-7; 8 bases match TRBD1. V was pared by 0 bases and J by 0 bases, with 5 bases of the junction left unmatched. Germline V lookup: CDR1 SGDLS, CDR2 YYNGEE. The CDR3 has 16 amino acids. Filled out from reference TRBV9 and TRBJ2-7, the complete variable domain reads DSGVTQTPKHLITATGQRVTLRCSPRSGDLSVYWYQQSLDQGLQFLIQYYNGEERAKGNILERFSAQQFPDLHSELNLSSLELGDSALYFCASSVAGTGYSYEQYFGPGTRLTVT.

This clone was counted only a few times. This rearrangement joins TRBV7-3 to TRBJ2-2; maybe TRBD1 (6 bases). V dropped 3 bases and J dropped 5 bases, with 7 bases sitting between them. The CDR3 totals 13 residues. Germline V gene data show CDR1 as SGHTA and CDR2 as FQGTGA. The CDR3 loop reads CASSFQGTGELFF. The CDR3 DNA follows: TGTGCCAGCAGCTTTCAGGGGACCGGGGAGCTGTTTTTT.

CDR3 sequence (DNA): TGTGCCAGCAGCTTAGTAGAGGGGTTGGACACTGAAGCTTTCTTT. Protein: CASSLVEGLDTEAFF. The chain links TRBV11-2 to TRBJ1-1; D is perhaps TRBD1 (5 bases). This CDR3 is 15 amino acids long. Trimming pared 1 base from V and 3 bases from J, leaving 12 bases between. Looked up from germline, CDR1 is SGHAT and CDR2 is FQNNGV.

Concerning this clone itself: A junction end diverges from the germline sequence, so it may reflect a read error. V gene TRBV20-1 combines with J gene TRBJ1-3; D perhaps matches TRBD1 (6 bases). From germline, CDR1 is DFQATT and CDR2 SNEGSKA (reference sequence). The CDR3 is 11 amino acids. CDR3 nucleotide sequence: TGCAGTGCTTTCCCCCCAGGCCAGGGGCGCTTT. This gives the protein CSAFPPGQGRF.